This section outlines one T cell receptor (beta chain) sequence together with its context. PCR involved 60 Vbeta and 13 Jbeta primers. Produced via immunoSEQ multiplex PCR; TCRdb's table is partial and in-frame only. Of about 140,000 clones listed, 76% were seen once; the top ten hold more than 3%. This sample is drawn from a study of cytomegalovirus exposure and HLA in healthy donors. This CDR3 contains 11 residues. With V trimmed by 7 bases and J by 7 bases, 6 bases remained unmatched. In germline, CDR1 is GTSNPN, CDR2 SVGIG (reference sequence). Sequences were obtained from PBMCs. This sequence originates from a male donor in good health and CMV-seronegative. The chain links TRBV30 to TRBJ1-2; 7 bases align to TRBD1. The CDR3 sequence is CAFQGVGGYTF. The CDR3 bases are TGTGCCTTCCAGGGGGTGGGTGGCTACACCTTC.